This entry describes one T cell receptor (beta chain). Its antigen is unknown. The primer mix had 60 Vbeta and 13 Jbeta primers. The assay was immunoSEQ multiplex PCR, and TCRdb's table has in-frame clones only and misses some. The sample yields 150,000 to 200,000 clones, roughly 80% seen once. CDR1 and CDR2 from the germline V gene are SEHNR and FQNEAQ (reference sequence). V gave up 3 bases and J gave up 4 bases, with 9 bases separating them. The CDR3 is 13 amino acids. The entry originates in a study of cytomegalovirus exposure and HLA in healthy donors. Study at large: Roughly 85 million unique TCRs from HLA-typed donors made up an early data release. Study-level points and caveats: Most sequenced TCRs were rare (though some public TCRs occurred in many donors). Later work found most CMV-associated TCR beta chains apparently HLA-restricted.

This chain connects TRBV7-9 to TRBJ1-2; unclear D gene. This sequence originates from a woman aged 25 to 39 in good health and CMV-seronegative. The material sequenced was PBMCs. The CDR3 DNA reads TGTGCCAGCAGCTTGAAAGGGAGCTATGGCTACACCTTC. It encodes CASSLKGSYGYTF.